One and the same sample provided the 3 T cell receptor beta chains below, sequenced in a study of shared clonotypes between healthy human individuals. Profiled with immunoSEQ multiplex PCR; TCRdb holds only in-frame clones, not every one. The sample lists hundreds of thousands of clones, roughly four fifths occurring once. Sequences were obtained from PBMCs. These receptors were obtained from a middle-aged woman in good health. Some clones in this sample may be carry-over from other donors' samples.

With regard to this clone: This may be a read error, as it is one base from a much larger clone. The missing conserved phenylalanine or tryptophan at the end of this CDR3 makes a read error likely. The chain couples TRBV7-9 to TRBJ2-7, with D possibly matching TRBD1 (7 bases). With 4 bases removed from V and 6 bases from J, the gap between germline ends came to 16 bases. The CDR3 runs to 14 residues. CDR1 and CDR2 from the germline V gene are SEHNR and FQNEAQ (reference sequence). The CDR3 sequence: CASSSPPGGLEQYL. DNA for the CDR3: TGTGCCAGCAGCTCGCCACCAGGGGGGCTCGAGCAGTACCTC.

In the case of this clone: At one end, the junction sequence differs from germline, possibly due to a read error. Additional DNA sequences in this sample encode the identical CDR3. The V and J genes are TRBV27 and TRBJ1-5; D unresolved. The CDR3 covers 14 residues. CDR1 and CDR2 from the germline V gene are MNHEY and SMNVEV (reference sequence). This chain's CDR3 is CASSLQASNQPQHF. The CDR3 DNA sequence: TGCGCCAGCAGTCTCCAGGCTAGCAATCAGCCCCAGCATTTT.

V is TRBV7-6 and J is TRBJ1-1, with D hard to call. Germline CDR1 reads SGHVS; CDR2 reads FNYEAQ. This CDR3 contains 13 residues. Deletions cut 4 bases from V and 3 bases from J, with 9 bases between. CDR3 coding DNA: TGTGCCAGCAGCTCGGACGGTCACACTGAAGCTTTCTTT. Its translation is CASSSDGHTEAFF.